The entry that follows covers one T cell receptor (beta chain) sequence. This clonotype has just a few counts. The antigen this receptor binds is unknown. The record has no base qualities; no much larger clone is one base away. The sample's time point label, in plain terms: patch test 3, about 24 weeks after DPC sensitization. The treatment or condition label of this sample denotes: therapeutic diphenylcyclopropenone sensitization with weekly scalp DPC. Total RNA was extracted from unfractionated whole blood that had been collected in Tempus Blood RNA tubes. At every patch-test visit, the blood draw took place before the patch test was put on. To be eligible, patients had to be aged 18 to 70, diagnosed with alopecia and judged suitable for DPC therapy, while pregnant patients were excluded. The CDR3 starts with the cysteine, ends with the phenylalanine, and has 16 residues. Solely the CDR3 DNA is kept, with 48 bases framed from the first base. V loses 7 bases at its end and J loses 4 bases; junction bases beyond the gene matches: 11. Looking up the germline V gene yields CDR1 SGHTA and CDR2 FQGNSA.

This sample is drawn from a study of human T cells and chemical hapten exposure (dated by TCRdb to the early 2020s). For the wider study: For sensitization, 2% DPC in acetone was applied to a roughly 2 cm by roughly 2 cm area of upper inner arm skin. Libraries were combined into a pool for sequencing, and differences in TCR yield between samples came mainly from small differences in library volumes within the pool. Blood for TCR sequencing was provided by twenty-nine alopecia patients at one to four time points (pre-sensitization, 2, 6 and 24 weeks). The mostly female patient cohort included alopecia areata with under or over 50% scalp involvement, alopecia totalis and alopecia universalis. Weekly therapeutic DPC doses were additionally applied to the scalp of patients throughout the approximately 25-week study period. Peripheral blood TCR repertoire changes were tracked in vivo in alopecia patients during primary and secondary sensitization to the hapten diphenylcyclopropenone (DPC). Patch testing on the upper back used Finn chambers containing 0.01% DPC, with scoring done after 6 days according to International Contact Dermatitis Research Group standards. Both TCR alpha and TCR beta chains were sequenced from each blood RNA sample. Blood samples were taken from patients before sensitization (week 0) and then at 2, 6 and about 24 weeks after DPC sensitization. The research as a whole found: Repeated subsampling changed both the strength of the expansion versus patch-test correlation and the threshold at which that correlation became significant. Alopecia, a presumed autoimmune disease, was present in all patients, so the immune response of the patients might differ from that of healthy individuals. Significantly more large CDR3 similarity clusters were formed by expanded TCRs than by pre-sensitization or healthy control sets, consistent with antigen-driven responses. A positive correlation was found between the number of PT1 expanded TCRs and patch test score, with significance reached at thresholds 8, 16 and 32 but not 4. DPC sensitization did not change how many TCRs were above 1 in 1000 frequency, and no evidence was found of alterations in global repertoire structure.

Receptors were amplified or captured by RACE. Sequencing used a NextSeq 500. Library preparation attached unique molecular identifiers to individual cDNA molecules for quantitative, reproducible TCR counting. The study's own analysis went as follows. Samples had a median of about 90,000 TCRs, with a range from 23,224 to 690,600. V, J and CDR3 annotation of the TCR reads was carried out using the Decombinator software suite. For the PS versus PT1 abundance plots, all samples were subsampled to the same number of TCRs (28,000). Expanded TCRs were defined as absent before sensitization and observed at least eight times at the 2-week time point. TCRdb passed the public sequencing reads through fastp at Q25 and MiXCR, retaining productive beta sequences. For every CDR3 protein sequence, its rows merge into one entry that carries the most common genes and DNA. V and J calls and clone size were set by TCRdb, not the authors. The sample table records some 38,000 distinct CDR3 sequences; over 7.5% of these occur just once. The ten biggest clones cover around 28% of the sample.

In this chain, TRBV7-2 is recombined with TRBJ2-3; 10 central bases correspond to TRBD2. The sequence was obtained from a man aged 50 or older with alopecia areata. Some clones in this sample may be carry-over from other donors' samples. Sequencing used whole blood, obtained in connection with sensitization to the hapten diphenylcyclopropenone (DPC). In nucleotides, the sequence is TGTGCCAGCATCAAGAGGGCTAGCGGGAGCGCAGATACGCAGTATTTT. This encodes CASIKRASGSADTQYF.